The 20 T cell receptor beta chains presented below share a single source sample, sequenced in a study of blood T cell repertoires in COVID-19 (TCRdb year 2020). Receptor amplification or capture employed the immunoSEQ multiplex PCR assay. TCRdb's version of the immuneACCESS table is confined to in-frame rearrangements and falls short of the full clone set. An unresolved V gene accounts for under half of the shortfall where checked; the remainder is of unknown origin. Across this sample there are some 190,000 clones, with over 75% seen only once. In total, the top ten clones hold approximately 4.3% of the sample. The sequencing input was PBMCs or T cells enriched from blood (not recorded which). These receptors came from a man aged 30 to 45 with acute COVID-19.

The chain combines TRBV2 with TRBJ2-7; perhaps TRBD1 as D (5 bases). Trimming pared 1 base from V and 12 bases from J, leaving 10 bases between. The CDR3 has 11 amino acids. Germline V gives CDR1 SNHLY, CDR2 FYNNEI. CDR3 region: CASSEGGESYF. CDR3 in DNA: TGTGCCAGCAGTGAAGGGGGCGAGTCGTACTTC.

V and J are TRBV3-1 (or the pseudogene TRBV3-2) and TRBJ1-2; weak D call: TRBD1 (6 bases). This CDR3 has 15 residues. CDR1 is LGHDT, CDR2 YNNKEL, per germline (reference sequence). The V gene lost 0 bases and the J gene lost 4 bases, with 12 bases spanning the gap. DNA for the CDR3: TGTGCCAGCAGCCAAGATCCCCAGGGGATCTATGGCTACACCTTC. It codes for CASSQDPQGIYGYTF.

This clone was seen just once. The chain recombines TRBV4-2 with TRBJ1-4; TRBD1 might be the D (6 bases). Trimming cost V 7 bases and J 8 bases, with 26 bases left between them. CDR1 is LGHNA and CDR2 is YNFKEQ in the germline V gene. The CDR3 sequence is 17 residues long. The CDR3 loop reads CASTGGRRTERREKLFF. Written as DNA, the CDR3 is TGTGCCAGCACGGGGGGGAGGCGGACAGAACGAAGGGAAAAACTGTTTTTT.

The chain uses TRBV6-5 and TRBJ1-2; no clear D gene. The CDR3 is made up of 14 amino acids. Germline CDR1 is MNHEY and CDR2 is SVGAGI. Between the trimmed V and J ends, which lost 5 bases and 7 bases, there was a span of 17 bases. In DNA form, the CDR3 reads TGTGCCAGCAGTAGTACGGATAGCCCATCTGGCTACACCTTC. Translated: CASSSTDSPSGYTF.

This rearrangement joins TRBV3-1 (or the pseudogene TRBV3-2) to TRBJ1-4; D not certain. Germline lookup yields CDR1 LGHDT and CDR2 YNNKEL (reference sequence). The CDR3 consists of 13 residues. Trimming took 4 bases from V and 7 from J, leaving 10 bases between them. The CDR3 region is CASSPERREKLFF. CDR3 in DNA: TGTGCCAGCAGCCCAGAGCGGCGTGAAAAACTGTTTTTT.

This chain joins TRBV6-5 and TRBJ1-1; the D gene is possibly TRBD1 (5 bases). CDR1 is MNHEY and CDR2 is SVGAGI in the germline V gene. Trimming stripped 4 bases from V and 8 bases from J, with 14 bases between. This CDR3 is 13 amino acids long. CDR3 sequence reads: CASSSQGAGEAFF. CDR3 in DNA: TGTGCCAGCAGTTCGCAAGGGGCTGGGGAAGCTTTCTTT.

The genes are TRBV5-4 and TRBJ2-3; 12 positions agree with TRBD1. Germline CDR1 is SGHNT and CDR2 is YYREEE (reference sequence). The V segment lost 5 bases and the J segment 4 bases; nucleotides outside the gene matches: 2. The CDR3 spans 14 residues. The chain's CDR3 is CASRGQGASDTQYF. The CDR3 nucleotides read TGTGCCAGCAGGGGACAGGGGGCATCAGATACGCAGTATTTT.

On this clone itself: The sample holds other DNA sequences that translate to the same CDR3. The chain has TRBV7-9 and TRBJ1-3; 9 positions agree with TRBD1. J was trimmed by 3 bases and V by 5 bases; bases with no gene match: 5. The CDR3 spans 15 residues. From germline, CDR1 is SEHNR and CDR2 FQNEAQ (reference sequence). The DNA of the CDR3 is TGTGCCAGCAGCAAACAGGGGGCTAGTGGAAACACCATATATTTT. It translates to CASSKQGASGNTIYF.

The rearrangement links TRBV2 to TRBJ2-7; perhaps TRBD1 as D (5 bases). The CDR3 is made up of 15 amino acids. Trimming shortened V by 6 bases and J by 4 bases, and 19 bases separated the two germline ends. Per germline, CDR1 SNHLY and CDR2 FYNNEI. The chain's CDR3 is CASRAVEQVRYEQYF. CDR3 nucleotides: TGTGCCAGCAGGGCCGTGGAACAGGTGAGGTACGAGCAGTACTTC. Combining the CDR3 with reference TRBV2 and TRBJ2-7 gives the whole variable domain EPEVTQTPSHQVTQMGQEVILRCVPISNHLYFYWYRQILGQKVEFLVSFYNNEISEKSEIFDDQFSVERPDGSNFTLKIRSTKLEDSAMYFCASRAVEQVRYEQYFGPGTRLTVT.

The rearrangement joins TRBV21-1 to TRBJ2-7; the table's D gene call, TRBD2, was not cross checked with the DNA. TRBV21-1 is annotated as a pseudogene. The CDR3 sequence is 12 residues long. The CDR3, as DNA: TGTGCCAGCAGCCCCCGCTATCGCGAGCAGTACTTC. Encoded protein: CASSPRYREQYF.

The chain couples TRBV6-4 to TRBJ1-1; possible D gene TRBD1, 5 bases. Trimming took off 4 bases at V and 0 bases at J, with 6 bases between the two ends. Germline CDR1 reads MRHNA; CDR2 reads SNTAGT. This CDR3 comprises 13 residues. The CDR3 DNA reads TGTGCCAGCAGTGTACAGGTGAACACTGAAGCTTTCTTT. Translation gives CASSVQVNTEAFF.

This chain uses TRBV5-1 with TRBJ1-4; 9 nucleotides agree with TRBD1. CDR1 is SGHRS and CDR2 is YFSETQ in the germline V gene. CDR3 length equals 16 residues. Germline trimming cut 4 bases from V and 3 bases from J; bases unmatched to any gene: 7. CDR3 protein: CASSRGQGKANEKLFF. For the CDR3, the DNA is TGCGCCAGCAGCCGTGGACAGGGGAAGGCTAATGAAAAACTGTTTTTT.

CDR3 DNA: TGCGCCAGCAGCCAAGATCCGGGAGTTGTCATCCCGAACACTGAAGCTTTCTTT. Translated, it gives CASSQDPGVVIPNTEAFF. This chain connects TRBV4-1 to TRBJ1-1; no reliable D call. With 0 bases removed from V and 1 base from J, the gap between germline ends came to 18 bases. The length of the CDR3 is 18 residues. Germline-derived CDR1 and CDR2 are MGHRA and YSYEKL.

The rearrangement links TRBV7-2 to TRBJ1-1; no definite D call. CDR3 length: 18 amino acids. The V gene's germline CDR1 is SGHTA and CDR2 FQGNSA. V dropped 4 bases and J dropped 1 base, with 22 bases sitting between them. CDR3 sequence (DNA): TGTGCCAGCAGCTCCGCTGTCTATGCGGGTAGGACGAACACTGAAGCTTTCTTT. It specifies CASSSAVYAGRTNTEAFF.

This sequence joins TRBV10-3 and TRBJ2-7; 9 bases are shared with TRBD1. The CDR3 consists of 13 residues. Trimming removed 7 bases from V and 0 bases from J; junction bases left unmatched: 1. CDR1 and CDR2 (germline): ENHRY, SYGVKD. The CDR3 nucleotides are TGTGCCATCAAGACAGGGGGCTCCTACGAGCAGTACTTC. It translates to CAIKTGGSYEQYF.

The chain combines TRBV18 with TRBJ2-5, with D perhaps TRBD1 (5 bases). This CDR3 has 13 amino acids. Germline CDR1 KGHSH, CDR2 LQKENI. V gave up 4 bases and J gave up 2 bases, with 8 bases separating them. CDR3 region: CASSRNRQETQYF. The CDR3 DNA follows: TGTGCCAGCTCACGGAACAGGCAAGAGACCCAGTACTTC.

The rearrangement joins TRBV30 to TRBJ2-1; 12 nucleotides align to TRBD2. CDR3 length: 15 amino acids. Germline V gene data show CDR1 as GTSNPN and CDR2 as SVGIG (reference sequence). Losses at the gene ends were 0 bases for V and 8 bases for J; bases not matched to a gene: 5. The CDR3 DNA is TGTGCCTGGAGTGTCTCTAGCGGGGGGGTATATGAGCAGTTCTTC. Amino acids: CAWSVSSGGVYEQFF.

CDR3 nucleotides: TGTGCCAGCAGCGAGGATGAGGGCGGGGGAAATGAGCAGTTCTTC. Its protein product is CASSEDEGGGNEQFF. The chain links TRBV7-2 to TRBJ2-1; 7 bases are shared with TRBD2. CDR3 length equals 15 residues. CDR1 and CDR2 (germline): SGHTA, FQGNSA. The V gene end was trimmed by 5 bases and the J gene end by 7 bases; junction bases not matched to a gene: 11.

The genes are TRBV2 and TRBJ2-7; the D is unclear. Trimming took 7 bases from V and 4 from J, leaving 14 bases between them. The CDR3 has 13 residues. CDR1 SNHLY and CDR2 FYNNEI come from the germline V gene. The CDR3 protein is CASINFQLYEQYF. In DNA form, the CDR3 reads TGTGCCAGCATTAATTTCCAGTTGTACGAGCAGTACTTC.

The chain joins TRBV30 to TRBJ1-5, with 7 positions matching TRBD1. V lost 0 bases to trimming and J lost 6 bases; unmatched junction nucleotides: 8. This CDR3 spans 15 amino acids. Germline V gives CDR1 GTSNPN, CDR2 SVGIG (reference sequence). This CDR3 reads CAWSVLDRVGQPQHF. CDR3 bases: TGTGCCTGGAGTGTTCTCGACAGGGTCGGTCAGCCCCAGCATTTT. The complete variable domain, with remaining parts taken from reference TRBV30 and TRBJ1-5, reads SQTIHQWPATLVQPVGSPLSLECTVEGTSNPNLYWYRQAAGRGLQLLFYSVGIGQISSEVPQNLSASRPQDRQFILSSKKLLLSDSGFYLCAWSVLDRVGQPQHFGDGTRLSIL.